What follows are 13 T cell receptor beta chains derived from one specimen sequenced in a study of STAT5B mutations in CD4+ large granular lymphocyte leukemia. This table comes from immunoSEQ multiplex PCR, and its TCRdb copy is limited to in-frame clones, with some not included. This sample yields about 30,000 clones, of which less than 75% are seen a single time; 0.4% to 0.5% belongs to the top ten. Sequenced input: CD4+ T cells from blood buffy coats. The source is a human donor in good health.

This clone has a single count. The V call is TRBV5-7, the J call TRBJ2-5, with D possibly TRBD2 on 5 matching bases. TRBV5-7 is noted as an ORF with a role that remains uncertain. The germline V and J ends were trimmed by 3 bases and 5 bases, with 23 bases remaining between them. The CDR3 is 17 amino acids. This CDR3 reads CASSYFNTGRVRETQYF. The CDR3 DNA reads TGTGCCAGCAGCTACTTTAATACGGGAAGGGTGAGGGAGACCCAGTACTTC.

This clone has only one observation. The V call is TRBV6-1, the J call TRBJ1-2; D not certain. Germline V gene data show CDR1 as MNHNS and CDR2 as SASEGT. The CDR3 covers 13 residues. The V gene lost 1 base and the J gene lost 5 bases, with 8 bases spanning the gap. The CDR3 spells CASSEERMYGYTF. CDR3 bases: TGTGCCAGCAGTGAAGAGAGAATGTATGGCTACACCTTC.

This clone was seen only a few times. This sample includes further DNA sequences coding for the same CDR3. V is TRBV14 and J is TRBJ1-5; unclear D gene. Trimming took off 1 base at V and 3 bases at J, with 4 bases between the two ends. There are 13 residues in the CDR3. Germline CDR1 and CDR2: SGHDN and FVKESK. In DNA, the CDR3 is TGTGCCAGCAGCCAAGGCCTCAATCAGCCCCAGCATTTT. Protein sequence: CASSQGLNQPQHF.

The chain uses TRBV14 and TRBJ2-3; no clear D. CDR1 SGHDN and CDR2 FVKESK come from the germline V gene. This CDR3 is built from 13 residues. Deletions cut 1 base from V and 6 bases from J, with 8 bases between. The DNA of the CDR3 is TGTGCCAGCAGCCAAGTGAGGATGGATACGCAGTATTTT. Protein product: CASSQVRMDTQYF.

The chain uses TRBV19 and TRBJ2-1, with TRBD2 matching 16 bases. The CDR3 is 19 amino acids. Germline values: CDR1 LNHDA, CDR2 SQIVND (reference sequence). Germline trimming cut 7 bases from V and 10 bases from J; bases unmatched to any gene: 19. The CDR3 reads CASTPGTSGGGTLVVEQFF. In nucleotides, the CDR3 is TGTGCCAGTACCCCGGGGACTAGCGGGGGGGGCACACTCGTGGTAGAGCAGTTCTTC.

The chain employs TRBV11-3 and TRBJ2-7, with 9 nucleotides matching TRBD1. V lost 5 bases and J lost 5; bases outside the gene matches: 7. Germline V gene lookup returns CDR1 SGHNT and CDR2 YENEEA. The length of the CDR3 is 14 residues. The CDR3 nucleotides are TGTGCCAGCAGCGCCCGGGGACAGGGTGACGAGCAGTACTTC. Translation gives CASSARGQGDEQYF.

The chain joins TRBV28 to TRBJ2-7; 8 nucleotides line up with TRBD1. The V segment lost 6 bases and the J segment 3 bases; nucleotides outside the gene matches: 10. The germline V gene has CDR1 MDHEN and CDR2 SYDVKM. The CDR3 has 15 residues. This CDR3 is CASRNPQGAGYEQYF. In DNA, the CDR3 is TGTGCCAGCAGGAACCCTCAGGGGGCTGGCTACGAGCAGTACTTC.

This clone occurred a few times. The V and J genes are TRBV5-1 and TRBJ1-5; the D is unclear. CDR1 and CDR2 (germline): SGHRS, YFSETQ. The CDR3 consists of 15 residues. Deletions cut 4 bases from V and 1 base from J, with 12 bases between. CDR3 sequence: CASSVSWGSNQPQHF. In DNA form, the CDR3 reads TGCGCCAGCAGCGTGAGTTGGGGAAGCAATCAGCCCCAGCATTTT.

In DNA form, the CDR3 reads TGTGCCAGCAGCATGCGGGCGGGCACAGATACGCAGTATTTT. This translates into CASSMRAGTDTQYF. The V gene is TRBV9, the J gene TRBJ2-3, with TRBD2 as a possible D gene (5 bases). The CDR3 extends over 14 amino acids. V lost 4 bases and J lost 1, with 10 bases in between. Germline V CDR1 and CDR2: SGDLS, YYNGEE.

This chain links TRBV5-8 with TRBJ2-5, with 7 bases that match TRBD2. The CDR3 consists of 15 residues. Germline loops: CDR1 SGHTS, CDR2 YDEGEE. Losses at the gene ends were 4 bases for V and 5 bases for J; bases not matched to a gene: 11. The DNA of the CDR3 is TGTGCCAGCAGCCTTACGGGCGGGGGAGGTGAGACCCAGTACTTC. It translates to CASSLTGGGGETQYF.

The V call is TRBV7-8, the J call TRBJ1-6, with D uncertain. The ends were cut back, 1 base at V and 7 bases at J, with 11 bases in the middle. This CDR3 has 15 amino acids. Germline V gives CDR1 SGHVS, CDR2 FQNEAQ. CDR3 amino acids: CASSLGHGPNSPLHF. The CDR3 coding sequence is TGTGCCAGCAGCTTAGGGCACGGACCGAATTCACCCCTCCACTTT.

This clone was observed a handful of times. This chain connects TRBV18 to TRBJ2-2, with D possibly being TRBD2 (5 bases). Germline V gene lookup returns CDR1 KGHSH and CDR2 LQKENI. Trimming took off 6 bases at V and 2 bases at J, with 10 bases between the two ends. The CDR3 runs 14 residues. As DNA, the CDR3 is TGTGCCAGCTCGCACGGACTCAACACCGGGGAGCTGTTTTTT. It specifies CASSHGLNTGELFF.

Here the CDR3 reads CASSLARGPGTDTQYF. CDR3 nucleotides: TGTGCCAGCAGCTTGGCCCGGGGGCCTGGCACAGATACGCAGTATTTT. V is TRBV5-6 and J is TRBJ2-3; D is perhaps TRBD1 or TRBD2 (6 bases each). The V end was cut by 0 bases, the J end by 1 base, with 12 bases between. The CDR3 covers 16 residues. Germline V CDR1 and CDR2: SGHDT, YYEEEE.